The present TCR beta chain was sequenced within a study of T cells in Graves' hyperthyroidism and ophthalmopathy. V was clipped by 7 bases and J by 3 bases, with 8 bases between them. The CDR3 extends over 12 amino acids. CDR1 and CDR2 from the germline V gene are MNHNS and SASEGT. What was amplified from RNA transcripts were TCR beta CDR3 regions. RT-PCR in the first round (using the HTBI primer set) targeted the TCR CDR3. TCRdb recomputed calls from the multiplex PCR reads with MiXCR, one row per CDR3 protein. The sample holds approximately 710,000 distinct CDR3 sequences, 17% seen once. This clonotype came up many times. Researchers barred patients who had uncontrolled infection, other autoimmune disease, pregnancy or lactation. Clinical symptoms, serum thyroxine and TRAb, thyroid ultrasound and orbital computed tomography together formed the diagnostic basis. Fresh peripheral blood, 7.5 to 10 ml, was the source of the PBMCs.

The TCR originated in a man aged 50-59 years with Graves' hyperthyroidism. The chain links TRBV6-1 to TRBJ2-3; unclear D gene. Material for sequencing was blood. The CDR3 coding sequence is TGTGCCAGCACCCCGTTAACAGATACGCAGTATTTT. Translated, it gives CASTPLTDTQYF.